Shown below are 27 T cell receptor beta chains from a single sample sequenced in a study of monozygotic twins with inflammatory bowel disease. With the 5' RACE reads reprocessed, TCRdb shows one record per CDR3 protein and no DNA. The sample totals about 210,000 distinct CDR3 sequences. The sequenced sample was blood. The receptors originated from a human donor with ulcerative colitis or Crohn's disease, or a healthy co-twin of an affected twin (not recorded which).

V and J are TRBV5-1 and TRBJ1-3; TCRdb gives TRBD1 as the D gene, but with no DNA this cannot be confirmed. The CDR3 length is 14 residues. CDR1 is SGHRS and CDR2 is YFSETQ in the germline V gene. The CDR3 sequence is CAISRDGGGNTIYF.

V usage is TRBV6-5 and J usage is TRBJ2-3; TCRdb gives TRBD2 as the D gene, but with no DNA this cannot be confirmed. The V gene's germline CDR1 is MNHEY and CDR2 SVGAGI. CDR3 length: 15 amino acids. This CDR3 reads CASSYSGLAGNTQYF.

CDR3 in amino acids: CASSLGGRLNTEAFF. This chain joins TRBV7-2 and TRBJ1-1. The germline CDR1 and CDR2 sequences are SGHTA and FQGNSA. This CDR3 has 15 residues.

This sequence joins TRBV12-3 or TRBV12-4 and TRBJ1-1; the TCRdb D gene call, TRBD1, has no DNA to confirm it. CDR3 length: 15 amino acids. The CDR3 protein is CASSLERTLHTEAFF.

CDR3 protein: CASYVGFPIPSYNEQFF. The rearrangement joins TRBV7-2 to TRBJ2-1; TCRdb calls TRBD2, which cannot be checked without DNA. Germline V gene sequence: CDR1 SGHTA, CDR2 FQGNSA. This CDR3 is 17 amino acids long.

J is TRBJ2-2 and V is TRBV11-2; as DNA is missing, the TRBD1 call by TCRdb cannot be tested. The CDR3 is 16 amino acids. Per germline, CDR1 SGHAT and CDR2 FQNNGV. CDR3 protein: CASSLEGQVVVGELFF.

The chain employs TRBV10-3 and TRBJ1-1; the TRBD1 assignment by TCRdb is unverifiable without DNA. This CDR3 contains 12 residues. The germline V gene has CDR1 ENHRY and CDR2 SYGVKD. CDR3 protein: CAIRGTADEAFF.

The chain has TRBV12-3 or TRBV12-4 and TRBJ2-1; TCRdb designates TRBD2, a call that cannot be tested without DNA. There are 13 residues in the CDR3. The CDR3: CASSWTRWNEQFF.

J is TRBJ2-7 and V is TRBV5-1. The CDR3 is made up of 11 amino acids. Germline-derived CDR1 and CDR2 are SGHRS and YFSETQ. CDR3 sequence: CASSDQGEQYF.

This chain uses TRBV7-2 with TRBJ1-2; checking the TCRdb D call of TRBD1 is not possible without DNA. The CDR3 runs to 12 residues. Germline V gene lookup returns CDR1 SGHTA and CDR2 FQGNSA. This CDR3 is CASTPTGYGYTF.

The chain has TRBV18 and TRBJ2-5. The length of the CDR3 is 14 residues. Germline loops: CDR1 KGHSH, CDR2 LQKENI. The CDR3: CASSPRPEAETQYF.

The chain uses TRBV12-3 or TRBV12-4 and TRBJ1-5. This CDR3 is 16 amino acids long. The CDR3 spells CASSLGAEWGNQPQHF.

The rearrangement links TRBV20-1 to TRBJ2-3; TCRdb gives TRBD1 as the D gene, but with no DNA this cannot be confirmed. There are 15 residues in the CDR3. CDR1 DFQATT and CDR2 SNEGSKA come from the germline V gene (reference sequence). The CDR3 reads CSAGYRDRATDTQYF.

This sequence joins TRBV18 and TRBJ2-1; TCRdb returns TRBD2, unconfirmable since there is no DNA. The V gene's germline CDR1 is KGHSH and CDR2 LQKENI. CDR3 length: 19 amino acids. The CDR3 protein is CASSLRRAGEVLSYNEQFF. Drawing the rest from reference TRBV18 and TRBJ2-1, the complete variable domain is NAGVMQNPRHLVRRRGQEARLRCSPMKGHSHVYWYRQLPEEGLKFMVYLQKENIIDESGMPKERFSAEFPKEGPSILRIQQVVRGDSAAYFCASSLRRAGEVLSYNEQFFGPGTRLTVL.

The chain is built from TRBV20-1 and TRBJ2-7; the TCRdb D gene call, TRBD1, has no DNA to confirm it. The CDR3 spans 13 residues. Looked up from germline, CDR1 is DFQATT and CDR2 is SNEGSKA (reference sequence). The CDR3 reads CSATRQGAYEQYF.

CDR3: CASSSRGLAGGVAKNIQYF. This sequence joins TRBV11-2 and TRBJ2-4; there is no DNA to check the TCRdb D call of TRBD2. The CDR3 runs to 19 residues. Germline CDR1 SGHAT, CDR2 FQNNGV. Full variable domain (outside the CDR3, taken from reference TRBV11-2 and TRBJ2-4): EAGVAQSPRYKIIEKRQSVAFWCNPISGHATLYWYQQILGQGPKLLIQFQNNGVVDDSQLPKDRFSAERLKGVDSTLKIQPAKLEDSAVYLCASSSRGLAGGVAKNIQYFGAGTRLSVL.

The chain recombines TRBV27 with TRBJ2-5; TCRdb's D call of TRBD2 is untestable without DNA. The CDR3 length is 13 residues. Germline V gene data show CDR1 as MNHEY and CDR2 as SMNVEV (reference sequence). The chain's CDR3 is CASSSQAGETQYF.

The gene calls are TRBV6-5 and TRBJ2-3; TCRdb proposes TRBD2, but this gene call is untestable without DNA. The germline gives CDR1 MNHEY, CDR2 SVGAGI. This CDR3 is built from 15 residues. The chain's CDR3 is CASSYWGVGTDTQYF.

The chain couples TRBV12-3 or TRBV12-4 to TRBJ2-1. The CDR3 contains 13 residues. The CDR3 is CASSLANDNEQFF.

CDR3 loop: CSAGGLAGGPGETQYF. This chain uses TRBV29-1 with TRBJ2-5; TCRdb designates TRBD2, a call that cannot be tested without DNA. The CDR3 is 16 amino acids. The germline V gene encodes CDR1 SQVTM and CDR2 ANQGSEA.

The genes are TRBV24-1 and TRBJ2-1; TCRdb outputs TRBD2, but without DNA this stays unchecked. From germline, CDR1 is KGHDR and CDR2 SFDVKD. The CDR3 totals 17 residues. The CDR3 reads CATSDTSGRNSYNEQFF.

This chain joins TRBV6-5 and TRBJ2-7; TCRdb's assignment of TRBD2 cannot be checked, as there is no DNA. This CDR3 contains 17 residues. CDR1 is MNHEY and CDR2 is SVGAGI in the germline V gene. The CDR3 loop reads CASSYSRTSGGLDEQYF.

The chain combines TRBV15 with TRBJ2-2; TCRdb names TRBD1, which stays unverified in the absence of DNA. CDR3 length: 15 residues. Per germline, CDR1 LNHNV and CDR2 YYDKDF (reference sequence). The CDR3 loop reads CATSRGTGGTGELFF.

The gene calls are TRBV19 and TRBJ2-1; the D call of TRBD2 rests on TCRdb alone, since no DNA is present to check it. CDR1 LNHDA and CDR2 SQIVND come from the germline V gene (reference sequence). The CDR3 runs 14 residues. CDR3 region: CASSIGPPGGEQFF.

V usage is TRBV27 and J usage is TRBJ1-6; lacking DNA, the TRBD1 call made by TCRdb goes unchecked. Germline-derived CDR1 and CDR2 are MNHEY and SMNVEV (reference sequence). This CDR3 comprises 15 residues. The CDR3 spells CASTSQGTYNSPLHF.

The chain combines TRBV14 with TRBJ1-6; lacking DNA, the TRBD1 call made by TCRdb goes unchecked. CDR1 and CDR2 (germline): SGHDN, FVKESK. The CDR3 sequence is 12 residues long. CDR3 sequence: CASSVGDSPLHF.

V and J are TRBV5-1 and TRBJ2-1; absent DNA, TCRdb's TRBD1 call cannot be checked. Germline values: CDR1 SGHRS, CDR2 YFSETQ. The CDR3 spans 15 residues. CDR3 amino acids: CASSPEEGGISEQFF.